The 9 T cell receptor beta chains reported below all come from one sample, sequenced in a study of CD8+CD57+ T cells in acquired aplastic anemia. The use of genomic DNA as template underpinned the TCR beta VDJ and CDR3 profiling. MiXCR was run by TCRdb on the reads, yielding one entry per CDR3 protein. The profile shows under 200,000 distinct CDR3 sequences, around 65% of them singletons. The sequenced sample consisted of sorted CD4+, CD8+, or CD8+CD57+ T cells (not recorded which) from PBMCs. The receptors shown here come from a human donor with severe aplastic anemia or a healthy control (not recorded which).

V and J are TRBV25-1 and TRBJ2-2; D is undetermined. The V and J ends lost 4 bases and 7 bases respectively, with 4 bases between them. Germline V gene sequence: CDR1 MGHDK, CDR2 SYGVNS. There are 11 residues in the CDR3. CDR3 protein: CASSVVGELFF. As DNA, the CDR3 is TGTGCCAGCAGTGTCGTCGGGGAGCTGTTTTTT.

This clonotype was observed once. The germline gene is not matched at one end of the junction; a read error may be the cause. V is TRBV20-1 and J is TRBJ2-7; 14 bases are shared with TRBD2. This CDR3 spans 13 amino acids. CDR1 is DFQATT and CDR2 is SNEGSKA in the germline V gene (reference sequence). CDR3 amino acids: CNARGLAGGSLYF. The CDR3 nucleotides read TGCAATGCTAGAGGACTAGCGGGAGGCAGCCTGTACTTC.

CDR3 region: CASRGDRGRDGYTF. The CDR3 DNA follows: TGTGCCAGCCGAGGAGACAGGGGGCGTGATGGCTACACCTTC. The chain links TRBV9 to TRBJ1-2, with 10 bases identical to TRBD1. CDR3 size: 14 residues. V shed 7 bases, J shed 6 bases, and the junction held 9 bases outside the gene matches. CDR1 SGDLS and CDR2 YYNGEE come from the germline V gene.

This clonotype was detected ten times or more. The chain carries TRBV25-1 and TRBJ2-1; D is unresolved. From germline, CDR1 is MGHDK and CDR2 SYGVNS. Deletions cut 3 bases from V and 3 bases from J, with 0 bases between. The CDR3 runs 11 residues. CDR3 coding DNA: TGTGCCAGCAGTGACTACAATGAGCAGTTCTTC. Protein product: CASSDYNEQFF.

This clonotype was recorded a few times. This chain connects TRBV27 to TRBJ1-3; D uncertain. This CDR3 contains 15 residues. The V and J ends lost 3 bases and 4 bases respectively, with 13 bases between them. Germline values: CDR1 MNHEY, CDR2 SMNVEV (reference sequence). The CDR3 is CASSFLPPGGNTIYF. The CDR3 nucleotides are TGTGCCAGCAGTTTTCTACCACCCGGAGGAAACACCATATATTTT.

V and J are TRBV19 and TRBJ1-4, with D possibly TRBD1 on 5 matching bases. The V gene's germline CDR1 is LNHDA and CDR2 SQIVND (reference sequence). The CDR3 runs to 13 residues. Between the trimmed V and J ends, which lost 5 bases and 13 bases, there was a span of 17 bases. CDR3 bases: TGTGCCAGTAGTGTTCCGGGGACCCAGCGACTGTTTTTT. This translates into CASSVPGTQRLFF.

The chain employs TRBV2 and TRBJ2-1, with 7 bases aligning to TRBD1. Germline loops: CDR1 SNHLY, CDR2 FYNNEI. V lost 7 bases and J lost 1; bases outside the gene matches: 1. The CDR3 consists of 13 residues. CDR3 loop: CASKQGSYNEQFF. The CDR3 DNA sequence: TGTGCCAGCAAACAGGGGTCCTACAATGAGCAGTTCTTC.

The chain joins TRBV7-3 to TRBJ2-3; 9 bases agree with TRBD2. Looked up from germline, CDR1 is SGHTA and CDR2 is FQGTGA. CDR3 length: 17 residues. V dropped 5 bases and J dropped 0; count of bases not matched to a gene: 9. As DNA, the CDR3 is TGTGCCAGCAGCGCCACCGGGACTAGCTCTAGCACAGATACGCAGTATTTT. Its translation is CASSATGTSSSTDTQYF.

The chain couples TRBV7-9 to TRBJ2-5; 9 nucleotides agree with TRBD2. The J segment lost 5 bases and the V segment lost 1 base, leaving 5 bases of the junction unmatched. Germline V gene data show CDR1 as SEHNR and CDR2 as FQNEAQ (reference sequence). This CDR3 is 15 amino acids long. The CDR3 loop is CASSLGGGAVETQYF. DNA for the CDR3: TGTGCCAGCAGCTTAGGCGGGGGGGCCGTGGAGACCCAGTACTTC. The full variable domain, its missing parts supplied by reference TRBV7-9 and TRBJ2-5, is DTGVSQNPRHKITKRGQNVTFRCDPISEHNRLYWYRQTLGQGPEFLTYFQNEAQLEKSRLLSDRFSAERPKGSFSTLEIQRTEQGDSAMYLCASSLGGGAVETQYFGPGTRLLVL.